These 7 T cell receptor beta chains were sequenced from one sample in a study of shared T cell receptors in the human thymus. Libraries were prepared by immunoSEQ multiplex PCR; TCRdb keeps only in-frame clonotypes and omits some of them. Counted here are about 380,000 clones, 85% to 95% occurring once; the ten biggest clones make up approximately 0.018%. Specimen: thymocytes. The receptors stem from a human donor.

The chain carries TRBV28 and TRBJ2-7; 13 bases match TRBD2. The CDR3 length is 17 residues. CDR1 MDHEN and CDR2 SYDVKM come from the germline V gene. Unmatched junction bases numbered 6, after V lost 4 bases and J lost 0 bases. Here the CDR3 reads CASSSGTSGASSYEQYF. The CDR3 nucleotides are TGTGCCAGCAGTTCCGGGACTAGCGGGGCTAGCTCCTACGAGCAGTACTTC.

V usage is TRBV4-3 and J usage is TRBJ2-7; weak D call: TRBD2 (6 bases). The V end was cut by 0 bases, the J end by 4 bases, with 25 bases between. CDR3 size: 19 residues. The germline CDR1 and CDR2 sequences are LGHNA and YSLEER. CDR3 coding DNA: TGCGCCAGCAGCCAAGATCTTGTGACTAGTGTCAATCCAAGATACGAGCAGTACTTC. Amino acids: CASSQDLVTSVNPRYEQYF.

The chain links TRBV7-9 to TRBJ1-4; D is unclear. CDR3 size: 16 residues. V was clipped by 1 base and J by 3 bases, with 12 bases between them. Looked up from germline, CDR1 is SEHNR and CDR2 is FQNEAQ (reference sequence). The CDR3 sequence: CASSLVIPTPNEKLFF. The CDR3 DNA follows: TGTGCCAGCAGCTTAGTTATCCCAACGCCTAATGAAAAACTGTTTTTT. Looking up the rest from reference TRBV7-9 and TRBJ1-4 gives the full variable domain: DTGVSQNPRHKITKRGQNVTFRCDPISEHNRLYWYRQTLGQGPEFLTYFQNEAQLEKSRLLSDRFSAERPKGSFSTLEIQRTEQGDSAMYLCASSLVIPTPNEKLFFGSGTQLSVL.

The chain joins TRBV5-4 to TRBJ2-2; 7 positions agree with TRBD1. The CDR3 totals 15 residues. After removal of 2 bases from V and 4 bases from J, the junction contained 5 bases not matched to a gene. Germline values: CDR1 SGHNT, CDR2 YYREEE (reference sequence). In nucleotides, the CDR3 is TGTGCCAGCAGCTTCGGACAGGAGGCCACCGGGGAGCTGTTTTTT. It specifies CASSFGQEATGELFF.

This chain uses TRBV19 with TRBJ1-2; the D gene is possibly TRBD1 (5 bases). The CDR3 sequence is 14 residues long. Looked up from germline, CDR1 is LNHDA and CDR2 is SQIVND (reference sequence). V lost 6 bases and J lost 8, with 19 bases in between. CDR3 region: CASRGDSGPRGYTF. CDR3 coding DNA: TGTGCCAGTAGAGGGGATTCAGGCCCACGGGGCTACACCTTC.

The chain combines TRBV27 with TRBJ1-1; 9 nucleotides agree with TRBD1. CDR3 size: 12 residues. CDR1 and CDR2 (germline): MNHEY, SMNVEV (reference sequence). The J segment lost 7 bases and the V segment lost 8 bases, leaving 5 bases of the junction unmatched. In nucleotides, the CDR3 is TGTGCCAGCGGAGGACAGGGGTATGAAGCTTTCTTT. Its translation: CASGGQGYEAFF.

V is TRBV10-2 and J is TRBJ1-5; D possibly corresponds to TRBD1 (6 bases). The CDR3 runs 15 residues. Trimming took 8 bases from V and 4 from J, leaving 18 bases between them. In germline, CDR1 is WSHSY, CDR2 SAAADI. Written as DNA, the CDR3 is TGCGCCAGCGGGAGAGATTACAGGGTTAATCAGCCCCAGCATTTT. It yields the protein CASGRDYRVNQPQHF.